This T cell receptor (beta chain) was sequenced in a study of T cells in Graves' hyperthyroidism and ophthalmopathy. This CDR3 spans 15 amino acids. Germline-derived CDR1 and CDR2 are MNHNS and SASEGT. Losses at the gene ends were 6 bases for V and 3 bases for J; bases not matched to a gene: 7. This clonotype was counted at least ten times. Its antigen is currently unknown. Study outcomes and limitations: Expanded thyroid clonotypes (above 0.001) were mostly also found in blood.

Researchers took RNA transcripts and amplified the TCR beta CDR3 regions from them. HTBI primers were used for first-round RT-PCR of the TCR CDR3. Each CDR3 protein gets one entry after TCRdb re-called the multiplex PCR reads with MiXCR. The table lists about 500,000 distinct CDR3 sequences, approximately 16% of them singletons. The receptor was derived from a woman in her twenties or thirties with Graves' ophthalmopathy. The chain recombines TRBV6-1 with TRBJ2-2; 7 bases are shared with TRBD1. Sequenced sample: blood. CDR3 amino acids: CASRTTGSDTGELFF. For the CDR3, the DNA is TGTGCCAGCAGGACGACAGGGTCGGACACCGGGGAGCTGTTTTTT.